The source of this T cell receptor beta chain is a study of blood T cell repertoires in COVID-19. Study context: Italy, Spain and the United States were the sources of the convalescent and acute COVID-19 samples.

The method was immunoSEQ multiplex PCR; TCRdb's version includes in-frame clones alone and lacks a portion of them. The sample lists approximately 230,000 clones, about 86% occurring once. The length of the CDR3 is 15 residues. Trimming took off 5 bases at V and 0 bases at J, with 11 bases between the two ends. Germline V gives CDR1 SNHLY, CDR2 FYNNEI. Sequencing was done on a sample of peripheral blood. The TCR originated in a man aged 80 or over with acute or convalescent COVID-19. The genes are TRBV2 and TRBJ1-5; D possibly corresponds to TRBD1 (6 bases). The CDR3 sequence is CASSSDSHSNQPQHF. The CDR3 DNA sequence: TGTGCCAGCAGTTCGGACAGCCATAGCAATCAGCCCCAGCATTTT.